These 18 T cell receptor beta chains were all obtained from the same sample, sequenced in a study of T cell repertoires in cytomegalovirus infection. TCRdb reanalysed the reads using MiXCR and keeps one entry per CDR3 protein. In the table there are approximately 500,000 distinct CDR3 sequences, about 15% of which are singletons. Sample: CD8+ T cells from PBMCs. Every receptor here comes from a human donor in good health (CMV status not recorded). Some clones in this sample may be carry-over from other donors' samples.

The V and J genes are TRBV9 and TRBJ2-7; D not certain. V was clipped by 5 bases and J by 2 bases, with 14 bases between them. The CDR3 has 14 amino acids. CDR1 is SGDLS, CDR2 YYNGEE, per germline. CDR3: CASSPRLATYEQYF. The CDR3 DNA follows: TGTGCCAGCAGTCCTAGACTGGCTACCTACGAGCAGTACTTC.

This clonotype was found many times. The CDR3 spells CASSSPGGGGMNSPLHF. The CDR3 nucleotides read TGTGCCAGCAGCTCACCAGGGGGGGGCGGAATGAATTCACCCCTCCACTTT. V usage is TRBV12-3 or TRBV12-4 and J usage is TRBJ1-6; 7 bases agree with TRBD1. The V segment lost 6 bases and the J segment 7 bases; nucleotides outside the gene matches: 15. CDR3 length: 17 residues.

This clonotype turned up a few times. The chain uses TRBV7-9 and TRBJ2-6; D remains ambiguous. CDR3 length: 16 residues. V was shortened by 1 base and J by 1 base, with 8 bases between the two germline ends. Germline assignment: CDR1 SEHNR and CDR2 FQNEAQ (reference sequence). CDR3 region: CASSLVEISGANVLTF. CDR3 in DNA: TGTGCCAGCAGCTTAGTCGAGATTTCTGGGGCCAACGTCCTGACTTTC. The variable domain in full, completed from reference TRBV7-9 and TRBJ2-6, reads DTGVSQNPRHKITKRGQNVTFRCDPISEHNRLYWYRQTLGQGPEFLTYFQNEAQLEKSRLLSDRFSAERPKGSFSTLEIQRTEQGDSAMYLCASSLVEISGANVLTFGAGSRLTVL.

As to this clonotype: A much larger clone differs from this one at a single base, so this may be a read error. This chain joins TRBV28 and TRBJ1-6; maybe TRBD1 (6 bases). Germline lookup yields CDR1 MDHEN and CDR2 SYDVKM. CDR3 length: 16 residues. The CDR3 coding sequence is TGTGCCAGCAGTCGAACCCGGGACACTCATAATGCACCCCTCCACTTT. This encodes CASSRTRDTHNAPLHF.

This clonotype was seen a handful of times. The V gene is TRBV5-6, the J gene TRBJ2-4; tentatively, D is TRBD1 (6 bases). V was shortened by 4 bases and J by 6 bases, with 23 bases between the two germline ends. The V gene's germline CDR1 is SGHDT and CDR2 YYEEEE. This CDR3 comprises 17 residues. The CDR3, as DNA: TGTGCCAGCAGCCTCTTTTTCGGTGGCCGAGGGGGAAACATTCAGTACTTC. Amino acids: CASSLFFGGRGGNIQYF.

This clonotype was recorded at least ten times. Here the CDR3 DNA reads TGTGCCAGCAGCATACGGGGGGTAACTGAAGCTTTCTTT. Residues: CASSIRGVTEAFF. The chain combines TRBV11-2 with TRBJ1-1, with a tentative D call TRBD1 (5 bases). The CDR3 spans 13 residues. Per germline, CDR1 SGHAT and CDR2 FQNNGV. Trimming shortened V by 5 bases and J by 5 bases, and 12 bases separated the two germline ends.

The sample holds many counts of this clonotype. This chain joins TRBV9 and TRBJ2-3; tentative D call: TRBD2 (6 bases). The germline V and J ends were trimmed by 4 bases and 0 bases, with 12 bases remaining between them. This CDR3 spans 15 amino acids. Germline V gives CDR1 SGDLS, CDR2 YYNGEE. The CDR3 nucleotides read TGTGCCAGCAGCCCTCGACTAGGCAGCACAGATACGCAGTATTTT. This translates into CASSPRLGSTDTQYF.

The table lists this clonotype with many counts. V usage is TRBV6-2 or TRBV6-3 and J usage is TRBJ1-1; D remains ambiguous. Germline-derived CDR1 and CDR2 are MNHEY and SVGEGT. Between the trimmed V and J ends, which lost 5 bases and 4 bases, there was a span of 14 bases. The CDR3 has 14 residues. Here the CDR3 reads CASSLSRKGTEAFF. The CDR3 region has the DNA TGTGCCAGCAGTCTTTCCCGTAAAGGCACTGAAGCTTTCTTT.

The rearrangement uses TRBV7-9 and TRBJ2-1; D gene uncertain. V lost 5 bases to trimming and J lost 8 bases, with 19 bases between them. Germline V gene lookup returns CDR1 SEHNR and CDR2 FQNEAQ (reference sequence). This CDR3 spans 15 amino acids. The CDR3 here is CASSGVARGNYEQFF. The CDR3 bases are TGTGCCAGCAGCGGCGTGGCTAGAGGAAACTATGAGCAGTTCTTC.

This clonotype was seen many times. For the CDR3, the DNA is TGTGCCAGCATGGACCGGGACAGGTACTACGAGCAGTACTTC. Translating gives CASMDRDRYYEQYF. J is TRBJ2-7 and V is TRBV12-3 or TRBV12-4; TRBD1 agrees at 8 bases. The V gene end was trimmed by 7 bases and the J gene end by 3 bases; junction bases not matched to a gene: 8. CDR3 length: 14 amino acids.

In DNA form, the CDR3 reads TGTGCCAGCAGCGGGACAGGGGGCTGGTATTTT. Its protein is CASSGTGGWYF. The chain employs TRBV9 and TRBJ2-3; 11 positions match TRBD1. Germline CDR1 is SGDLS and CDR2 is YYNGEE. V lost 3 bases and J lost 14; bases outside the gene matches: 2. CDR3 size: 11 residues.

This clonotype was recorded many times. V usage is TRBV12-3 or TRBV12-4 and J usage is TRBJ2-7; tentative D call: TRBD1 (7 bases). The V gene lost 7 bases and the J gene lost 4 bases, with 14 bases spanning the gap. The CDR3 length is 13 residues. The chain's CDR3 is CASTSDREYEQYF. The CDR3 DNA follows: TGTGCCAGCACTAGCGACAGGGAATACGAGCAGTACTTC.

In its sample, this clonotype was seen many times. This chain links TRBV7-2 with TRBJ1-5; TRBD1 agrees at 10 bases. CDR3 length equals 15 residues. V lost 1 base, J lost 7 bases, and 4 bases stayed unmatched. CDR1 and CDR2 (germline): SGHTA, FQGNSA. In nucleotides, the CDR3 is TGTGCCAGCAGCTTAGACGGACAGGGGGGCCAGCCCCAGCATTTT. Protein product: CASSLDGQGGQPQHF.

This clonotype has ten or more counts. The chain recombines TRBV6-1 with TRBJ2-7; a weak D match, TRBD1 (5 bases). V shed 6 bases and J shed 5 bases, with 23 bases lying between them. The germline V gene has CDR1 MNHNS and CDR2 SASEGT. This CDR3 is built from 16 residues. The CDR3 protein is CASSSTSELEGDEQYF. CDR3 DNA: TGTGCCAGCAGCAGTACATCGGAGCTGGAAGGGGACGAGCAGTACTTC.

This clonotype was counted ten times or more. This chain links TRBV25-1 with TRBJ1-2; 7 positions agree with TRBD1. The CDR3 totals 14 residues. Germline trimming cut 6 bases from V and 2 bases from J; bases unmatched to any gene: 6. The germline V gene has CDR1 MGHDK and CDR2 SYGVNS. The CDR3 DNA follows: TGTGCCAGCAGCGTGGGGACAGTCAACTATGGCTACACCTTC. Encoded protein: CASSVGTVNYGYTF.

In this sample, this clonotype turned up a few times. This chain uses TRBV3-1 with TRBJ2-7, with 13 bases lining up with TRBD2. CDR1 is LGHDT, CDR2 YNNKEL, per germline (reference sequence). V lost 3 bases, J lost 6 bases, and 5 bases stayed unmatched. This CDR3 is built from 15 residues. DNA for the CDR3: TGTGCCAGCAGCCACCCGGGACTAGCGGGGACCGAGCAGTACTTC. Translated, it gives CASSHPGLAGTEQYF.

This clonotype was detected many times. This sequence joins TRBV12-3 or TRBV12-4 and TRBJ1-1; D unclear. V was shortened by 1 base and J by 1 base, with 10 bases between the two germline ends. This CDR3 has 15 amino acids. This CDR3 reads CASSLVVTRNTEAFF. The CDR3 DNA follows: TGTGCCAGCAGTTTAGTTGTGACAAGGAACACTGAAGCTTTCTTT.

Many counts were recorded for this clonotype. The chain has TRBV10-3 and TRBJ1-2; D is undetermined. Trimming removed 4 bases from V and 0 bases from J, with 12 bases in between. CDR3 length: 15 amino acids. CDR1 and CDR2 from the germline V gene are ENHRY and SYGVKD. The CDR3 DNA follows: TGTGCCATCAGTGGACTGGGGTTGGCTAACTATGGCTACACCTTC. This encodes CAISGLGLANYGYTF.